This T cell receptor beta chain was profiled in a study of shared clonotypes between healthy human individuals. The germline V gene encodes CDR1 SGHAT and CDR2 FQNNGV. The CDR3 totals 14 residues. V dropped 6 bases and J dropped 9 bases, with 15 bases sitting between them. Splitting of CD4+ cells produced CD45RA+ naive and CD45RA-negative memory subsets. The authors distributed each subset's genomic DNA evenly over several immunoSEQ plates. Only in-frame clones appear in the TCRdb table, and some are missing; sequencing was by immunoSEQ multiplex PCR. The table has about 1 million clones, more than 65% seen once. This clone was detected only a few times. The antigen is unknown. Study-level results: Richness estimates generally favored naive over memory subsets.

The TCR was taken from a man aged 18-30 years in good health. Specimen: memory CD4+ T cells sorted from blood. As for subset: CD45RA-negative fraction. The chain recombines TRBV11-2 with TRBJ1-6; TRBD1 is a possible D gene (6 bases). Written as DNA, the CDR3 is TGTGCCAGCAGTCCCTCGGGGGGCGGTTCACCCCTCCACTTT. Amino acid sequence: CASSPSGGGSPLHF.